The T cell receptor (beta chain) under discussion was sequenced for a study of T-cell memory formation after mild COVID-19. Study-wide context: TCR clusters were mostly confined to one donor each.

Constant-segment-primed 5'RACE gave TCR alpha and TCR beta cDNA libraries with sample barcodes and UMIs. In TCRdb, the 5' RACE reads were re-called with MiXCR into one record per CDR3 protein. This table has about 240,000 distinct CDR3 sequences, roughly a tenth appearing once. General study results and limits: Pre-infection memory contained some responding clones, which suggested that cross-reactive memory had joined. Contracting clones localized mainly to CM and EM when CD4+ and mainly to EMRA when CD8+.

The CDR3 sequence is 12 residues long. V gave up 4 bases and J gave up 12 bases, with 16 bases separating them. Germline V gene data show CDR1 as MNHEY and CDR2 as SMNVEV (reference sequence). This clonotype was found a few times. Its antigen is not identified. Input material: PBMCs or a T cell subset sorted from them (not recorded which). V is TRBV27 and J is TRBJ2-7; D perhaps matches TRBD1 (5 bases). The clonotype originates from a man younger than 35 who had mild COVID-19 (a few samples of this study predate the infection). Cell type and time point are not known. The CDR3 reads CASSCDRYRRYV. In DNA, the CDR3 is TGTGCCAGCAGTTGCGACAGATACAGGAGGTACGTC.